The rows below give T cell receptor beta chains drawn from one sample of a study of blood T cell repertoires in COVID-19. Some clones are missing from TCRdb's copy, which holds only in-frame ones; the method was immunoSEQ multiplex PCR. The sample holds around 86,000 clones; 65% to 85% are singletons and the top ten take roughly 29%. The specimen sequenced was peripheral blood. All receptors come from a woman aged 80 or over with acute or convalescent COVID-19. The CDR3 runs from the conserved cysteine through the conserved F or W. The order of the fields is J gene, V gene, clone size, D gene, CDR3 protein, CDR3 DNA. The D gene is left open where the match is weak. A clone size is listed for some rows: how often the clone was seen (once, few, many), or a class if it is expanded.

TRBJ2-7 | TRBV3-1/TRBV3-2 | - | - | CASSQGLGGEQYF | TGTGCCAGCAGCCAGGGGCTAGGGGGCGAGCAGTACTTC
TRBJ1-2 | TRBV7-9 | - | TRBD1 | CASSLASPRQGLGYGYTF | TGTGCCAGCAGCTTAGCTTCACCTCGACAGGGACTCGGCTATGGCTACACCTTC
TRBJ1-4 | TRBV15 | - | TRBD1 | CATSGRQGYSEKLFF | TGTGCCACCAGCGGTCGACAGGGATATTCTGAAAAACTGTTTTTT
TRBJ2-2 | TRBV4-3 | - | - | CASSQVLAGATGELFF | TGCGCCAGCAGCCAAGTGTTGGCAGGGGCCACCGGGGAGCTGTTTTTT
TRBJ2-2 | TRBV3-1/TRBV3-2 | - | - | CASSHETSTGELFF | TGTGCCAGCAGCCACGAGACATCGACCGGGGAGCTGTTTTTT
TRBJ1-2 | TRBV7-9 | - | TRBD1 | CASSEGQNYGYTF | TGTGCCAGCAGCGAGGGACAGAACTATGGCTACACCTTC
TRBJ2-1 | TRBV28 | - | - | CASSSSGQVPFEQFF | TGTGCCAGCAGTTCCTCGGGACAAGTCCCATTTGAGCAGTTCTTC
TRBJ1-3 | TRBV15 | - | TRBD1 | CATSRDLSTGAGNTIYF | TGTGCCACCAGCAGAGACCTTTCGACAGGGGCTGGAAACACCATATATTTT
TRBJ2-7 | TRBV5-1 | - | - | CASSLTGSGSYEQYF | TGCGCCAGCAGCTTGACAGGGTCGGGCTCCTACGAGCAGTACTTC
TRBJ1-1 | TRBV19 | few | TRBD1 | CASKQGWETEAFF | TGTGCCAGTAAACAGGGGTGGGAAACTGAAGCTTTCTTT